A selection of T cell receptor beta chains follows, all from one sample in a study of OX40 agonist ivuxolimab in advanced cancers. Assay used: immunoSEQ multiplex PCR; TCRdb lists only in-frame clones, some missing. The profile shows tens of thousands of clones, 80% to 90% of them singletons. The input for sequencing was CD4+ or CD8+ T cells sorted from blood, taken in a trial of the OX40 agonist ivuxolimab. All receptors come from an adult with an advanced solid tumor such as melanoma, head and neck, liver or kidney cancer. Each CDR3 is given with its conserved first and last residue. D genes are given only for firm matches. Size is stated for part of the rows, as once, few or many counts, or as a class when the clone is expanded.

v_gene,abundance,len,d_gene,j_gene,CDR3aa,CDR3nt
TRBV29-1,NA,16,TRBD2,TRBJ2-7,CSVKAPAGGSSYEQYF,TGCAGCGTTAAAGCGCCCGCGGGAGGGAGCTCCTACGAGCAGTACTTC
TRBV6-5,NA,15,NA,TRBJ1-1,CASLGDGLMNTEAFF,TGTGCCAGCCTGGGGGACGGACTCATGAACACTGAAGCTTTCTTT
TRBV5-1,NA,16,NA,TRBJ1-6,CASSLDPGGGNSPLHF,TGCGCCAGCAGCTTGGACCCCGGAGGTGGGAATTCACCCCTCCACTTT
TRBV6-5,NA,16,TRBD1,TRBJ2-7,CASSLEGTVPLYEQYF,TGTGCCAGCAGTTTAGAGGGGACAGTACCGCTCTACGAGCAGTACTTC
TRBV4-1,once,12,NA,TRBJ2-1,CASSRGDNEQFF,TGCGCCAGCAGCCGGGGGGACAATGAGCAGTTCTTC
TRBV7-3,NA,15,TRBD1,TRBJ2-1,CASSLEGQVSSEQFF,TGTGCCAGCAGCTTAGAGGGACAGGTTTCAAGTGAGCAGTTCTTC
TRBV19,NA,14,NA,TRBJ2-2,CASRQYSNTGELFF,TGTGCCAGCAGACAGTACTCGAACACCGGGGAGCTGTTTTTT
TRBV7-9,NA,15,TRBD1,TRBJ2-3,CASTPGQGVGDTQYF,TGTGCCAGCACCCCGGGACAGGGGGTGGGAGATACGCAGTATTTT
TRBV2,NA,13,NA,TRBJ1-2,CASPMKGRYGYTF,TGTGCCAGTCCTATGAAGGGGCGCTATGGCTACACCTTC
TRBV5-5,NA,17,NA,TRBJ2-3,CASSLAGRAGGTDTQYF,TGTGCCAGCAGCTTGGCCGGAAGGGCCGGGGGCACAGATACGCAGTATTTT
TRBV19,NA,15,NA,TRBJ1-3,CASSIPLGAGNTIYF,TGTGCCAGTAGTATTCCTTTGGGGGCTGGAAACACCATATATTTT
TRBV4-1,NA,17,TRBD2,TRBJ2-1,CASSPRLAGETGNEQFF,TGCGCCAGCAGCCCCCGACTAGCGGGAGAAACTGGCAATGAGCAGTTCTTC
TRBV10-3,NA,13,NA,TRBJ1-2,CAINPRDDHGYTF,TGTGCCATCAATCCACGGGACGATCACGGCTACACCTTC
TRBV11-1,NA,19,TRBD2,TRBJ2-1,CASSLALRLGSGSSNEQFF,TGTGCCAGCAGCTTAGCGCTAAGATTGGGTAGCGGGAGCTCCAATGAGCAGTTCTTC
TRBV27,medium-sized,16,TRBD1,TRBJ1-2,CASSFKGQGANYGYTF,TGTGCCAGCAGTTTTAAGGGACAGGGGGCTAACTATGGCTACACCTTC
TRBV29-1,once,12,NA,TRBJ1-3,CSVAVPGNTIYF,TGCAGCGTGGCCGTCCCTGGAAACACCATATATTTT
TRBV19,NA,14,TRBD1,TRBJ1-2,CASSRDRGQSGYTF,TGTGCCAGTAGTAGAGACAGGGGGCAGAGCGGCTACACCTTC
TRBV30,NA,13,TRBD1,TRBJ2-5,CAWNTGAEETQYF,TGTGCCTGGAATACAGGGGCGGAAGAGACCCAGTACTTC
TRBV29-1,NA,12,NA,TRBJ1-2,CSVVDSPPGYTF,TGCAGCGTTGTGGACAGCCCTCCCGGCTACACCTTC
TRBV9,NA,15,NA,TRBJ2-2,CASSVGSTTTGELFF,TGTGCCAGCAGCGTAGGCAGTACCACCACCGGGGAGCTGTTTTTT
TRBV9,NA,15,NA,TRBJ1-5,CASSVGGYSNQPQHF,TGTGCCAGCAGCGTAGGCGGGTATAGCAATCAGCCCCAGCATTTT
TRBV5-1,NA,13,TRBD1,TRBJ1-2,CASSLQGQGGYTF,TGCGCCAGCAGCCTACAGGGGCAGGGTGGCTACACCTTC
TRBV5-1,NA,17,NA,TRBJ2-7,CASSPSPLGSGTYEQYF,TGCGCCAGCAGCCCGAGTCCCCTAGGTAGCGGAACCTACGAGCAGTACTTC
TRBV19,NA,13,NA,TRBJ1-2,CAVGDGQNYGYTF,TGTGCCGTTGGAGACGGACAGAACTATGGCTACACCTTC
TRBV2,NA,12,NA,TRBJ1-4,CASGGNNEKLFF,TGTGCCAGCGGCGGAAACAATGAAAAACTGTTTTTT
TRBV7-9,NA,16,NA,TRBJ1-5,CASSSRAGEVNQPQHF,TGTGCCAGCAGCTCGAGGGCAGGGGAAGTCAATCAGCCCCAGCATTTT
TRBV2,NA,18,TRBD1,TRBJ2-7,CASSLLFGQGIFSYEQYF,TGTGCCAGCAGTCTTCTTTTTGGACAGGGGATTTTCTCCTACGAGCAGTACTTC
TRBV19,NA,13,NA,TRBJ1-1,CASQVVENTEAFF,TGTGCCAGCCAGGTGGTAGAGAACACTGAAGCTTTCTTT
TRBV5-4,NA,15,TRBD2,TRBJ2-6,CASSLVRGEANVLTF,TGTGCCAGCAGCTTGGTTCGGGGGGAGGCCAACGTCCTGACTTTC
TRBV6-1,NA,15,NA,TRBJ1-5,CASSEFGQPMQPQHF,TGTGCCAGCAGTGAATTTGGGCAGCCAATGCAGCCCCAGCATTTT
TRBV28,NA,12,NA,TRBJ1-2,CASTDTNYGYTF,TGTGCCAGCACTGACACTAACTATGGCTACACCTTC
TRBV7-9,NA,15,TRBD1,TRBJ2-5,CASSLGQGIIETQYF,TGTGCCAGCAGCTTAGGACAGGGAATAATAGAGACCCAGTACTTC
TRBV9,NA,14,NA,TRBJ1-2,CASSGWTANYGYTF,TGTGCCAGCAGCGGATGGACAGCTAACTATGGCTACACCTTC
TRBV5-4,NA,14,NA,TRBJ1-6,CASFGADRNSPLHF,TGTGCCAGCTTCGGGGCCGATCGGAATTCACCCCTCCACTTT
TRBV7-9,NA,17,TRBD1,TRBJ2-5,CASSPGTGGSRQETQYF,TGTGCCAGCAGCCCCGGGACAGGGGGATCACGACAAGAGACCCAGTACTTC
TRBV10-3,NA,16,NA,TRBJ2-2,CAISESTAPNTGELFF,TGTGCCATCAGTGAGTCGACGGCTCCGAACACCGGGGAGCTGTTTTTT
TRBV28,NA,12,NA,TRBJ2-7,CASGPSSYEQYF,TGTGCCAGCGGTCCCTCTTCCTACGAGCAGTACTTC
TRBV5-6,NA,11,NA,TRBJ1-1,CASSLNTEAFF,TGTGCCAGCAGCCTGAACACTGAAGCTTTCTTT
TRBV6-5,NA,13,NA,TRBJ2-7,CASSSTTFNEQYF,TGTGCCAGCAGTTCGACGACATTTAACGAGCAGTACTTC
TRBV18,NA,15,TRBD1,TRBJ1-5,CASSRGTGKNQPQHF,TGTGCCAGCTCACGAGGGACAGGGAAGAATCAGCCCCAGCATTTT
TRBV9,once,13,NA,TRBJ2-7,CASSVAPDYEQYF,TGTGCCAGCAGCGTAGCCCCCGACTACGAGCAGTACTTC
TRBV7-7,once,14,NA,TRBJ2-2,CASSRESYTGELFF,TGTGCTAGCAGCCGCGAGAGCTACACCGGGGAGCTGTTTTTT